The present T cell receptor beta chain was sequenced within a study of shared clonotypes between healthy human individuals. The study's findings and limits: Relative to memory subsets, naive subsets generally showed larger estimated richness. Sequencing depth was expected to influence donor clonotype sharing.

Trimming left V 3 bases short and J 0 bases short, with 7 bases between. Germline loops: CDR1 SGDLS, CDR2 YYNGEE. The CDR3 spans 14 residues. The sample holds one count of this clone. Antigen unknown. Other DNA sequences of this sample code for an identical CDR3. TCRdb keeps only in-frame clones here, not all; method: immunoSEQ multiplex PCR. The sample has millions of clones; 85% to 95% are singletons. The source of this sequence is a man aged 18 to 30 in good health. The V call is TRBV9, the J call TRBJ2-1; D is ambiguous. Sequenced sample: naive CD4+ T cells sorted from blood. Subset of the sample: CD45RA+ positively selected. CDR3 sequence (DNA): TGTGCCAGCAGCGCCAGTAGCTCCTACAATGAGCAGTTCTTC. The encoded protein is CASSASSSYNEQFF.